The 21 T cell receptor beta chains below all came from one sample that was sequenced in a study of blood T cell repertoires in COVID-19. Produced via immunoSEQ multiplex PCR; TCRdb's table is partial and in-frame only. Here the sample spans 88,000 or so clones, 70% to 80% being singletons. The sequencing sample was made of peripheral blood. The receptors come from a human donor in a cohort sampled during active COVID-19.

The chain joins TRBV29-1 to TRBJ1-5, with D possibly being TRBD1 (6 bases). Germline V lookup: CDR1 SQVTM, CDR2 ANQGSEA. The germline V and J ends were trimmed by 6 bases and 4 bases, with 10 bases remaining between them. The CDR3 loop spans 12 amino acids. The CDR3 coding sequence is TGCAGCGTCGGACAGCCGAATCAGCCCCAGCATTTT. As protein: CSVGQPNQPQHF.

This clone was observed a few times. The chain employs TRBV7-2 and TRBJ2-6, with 11 bases fitting TRBD2. Trimming removed 3 bases from V and 0 bases from J; junction bases left unmatched: 7. Per germline, CDR1 SGHTA and CDR2 FQGNSA. The CDR3 is made up of 19 amino acids. Here the CDR3 reads CASSFSGRAASSGANVLTF. The CDR3 DNA follows: TGTGCCAGCAGCTTTAGCGGGAGGGCCGCGAGCTCTGGGGCCAACGTCCTGACTTTC.

The chain combines TRBV28 with TRBJ2-3, with 8 bases matching TRBD2. Germline lookup yields CDR1 MDHEN and CDR2 SYDVKM. Trimming cost V 7 bases and J 4 bases; bases outside gene matches: 10. The CDR3 spans 15 residues. The CDR3 is CASTRFSAGADTQYF. For the CDR3, the DNA is TGTGCCAGCACGAGGTTCTCAGCGGGAGCAGATACGCAGTATTTT.

The rearrangement uses TRBV6-4 and TRBJ2-1, with a tentative D call TRBD1 (6 bases). The CDR3 covers 15 residues. Trimming took off 2 bases at V and 3 bases at J, with 11 bases between the two ends. Germline loops: CDR1 MRHNA, CDR2 SNTAGT. In DNA, the CDR3 is TGTGCCAGCAGTGACCGGGACACCGACTACAATGAGCAGTTCTTC. Protein sequence: CASSDRDTDYNEQFF.

The rearrangement links TRBV7-6 to TRBJ2-3, with 8 bases aligning to TRBD1. Looked up from germline, CDR1 is SGHVS and CDR2 is FNYEAQ. V shed 5 bases, J shed 6 bases, and the junction held 13 bases outside the gene matches. The CDR3 has 16 residues. Here the CDR3 reads CASSIIDRGAQDTQYF. The CDR3 DNA reads TGTGCCAGCAGCATCATCGACAGGGGTGCTCAGGATACGCAGTATTTT.

The CDR3, as DNA: TGTGCCAGCAGCCAAGATCCGGGGAAGAATGAAAAACTGTTTTTT. Residues: CASSQDPGKNEKLFF. The genes are TRBV4-2 and TRBJ1-4; D gene unclear. Germline V gives CDR1 LGHNA, CDR2 YNFKEQ. CDR3 length: 15 amino acids. V lost 0 bases to trimming and J lost 5 bases, with 10 bases between them.

V and J are TRBV7-2 and TRBJ2-7; 10 positions match TRBD1. The V segment lost 5 bases and the J segment 0 bases; nucleotides outside the gene matches: 4. The CDR3 length is 15 residues. Germline CDR1 SGHTA, CDR2 FQGNSA. The CDR3 region has the DNA TGTGCCAGCAGCCAGGACAGGGGGAGCTCCTACGAGCAGTACTTC. Its protein product is CASSQDRGSSYEQYF.

The chain has TRBV5-1 and TRBJ2-7, with 7 bases matching TRBD1. The CDR3 is 15 residues long. Trimming took 0 bases from V and 0 from J; bases not matched to a gene: 3. Germline lookup yields CDR1 SGHRS and CDR2 YFSETQ. CDR3 in amino acids: CASSLGQGSSYEQYF. DNA of the CDR3: TGCGCCAGCAGCTTGGGACAGGGAAGCTCCTACGAGCAGTACTTC.

The V and J genes are TRBV10-3 and TRBJ1-3; D is uncertain. Trimming shortened V by 7 bases and J by 1 base, and 11 bases separated the two germline ends. Germline loops: CDR1 ENHRY, CDR2 SYGVKD. CDR3 length: 14 amino acids. In DNA form, the CDR3 reads TGTGCCATCACTCCCGACATTTCTGGAAACACCATATATTTT. Protein sequence: CAITPDISGNTIYF.

J is TRBJ1-2 and V is TRBV2; tentative D call: TRBD1 (6 bases). The CDR3 length is 14 residues. V was trimmed by 4 bases and J by 1 base, leaving 10 bases between them. Per the germline V gene, CDR1 is SNHLY and CDR2 is FYNNEI. The CDR3: CASSAGQLNYGYTF. CDR3 bases: TGTGCCAGCAGTGCCGGACAGCTTAACTATGGCTACACCTTC.

There are a few counts of this clone. V usage is TRBV9 and J usage is TRBJ1-6; D is ambiguous. The CDR3 length is 14 residues. Germline loops: CDR1 SGDLS, CDR2 YYNGEE. Trimming took 2 bases from V and 5 from J, leaving 8 bases between them. CDR3 DNA sequence: TGTGCCAGCAGCGTCCGCGGGGATAATTCACCCCTCCACTTT. It specifies CASSVRGDNSPLHF.

This clone has just a few counts. The chain combines TRBV5-1 with TRBJ2-2; TRBD1 matches at 7 bases. V shed 4 bases and J 4 bases; nucleotides not matched to a gene: 1. Per germline, CDR1 SGHRS and CDR2 YFSETQ. The CDR3 runs 13 residues. CDR3 DNA: TGCGCCAGCAGCAGACAGGGCACCGGGGAGCTGTTTTTT. Protein: CASSRQGTGELFF.

This clone was counted between two and nine times. The CDR3 is CASSLLVGGGSTDTQYF. The CDR3 DNA reads as TGTGCCAGCAGCCTCCTCGTCGGGGGAGGGAGCACAGATACGCAGTATTTT. The V gene is TRBV7-9, the J gene TRBJ2-3, with 7 bases aligning to TRBD2. The CDR3 extends over 17 amino acids. The junction had 11 bases not matched to a gene; V was cut back by 5 bases and J by 0 bases. The germline V gene encodes CDR1 SEHNR and CDR2 FQNEAQ (reference sequence).

Notes on this clone: The junction shows a germline mismatch at one end, possibly a read error. The V call is TRBV18, the J call TRBJ1-1; 10 bases fit TRBD1. Germline V gives CDR1 KGHSH, CDR2 LQKENI. The CDR3 is 15 amino acids. The CDR3 is CASAPGTGENTEAFF. DNA for the CDR3: TGTGCCAGCGCACCCGGGACAGGGGAGAACACTGAAGCTTTCTTT.

The chain is built from TRBV5-1 and TRBJ2-1; the D gene is possibly TRBD2 (6 bases). The CDR3 contains 14 residues. Germline V lookup: CDR1 SGHRS, CDR2 YFSETQ. V was trimmed by 5 bases and J by 7 bases, leaving 16 bases between them. CDR3 amino acids: CASRSGPSANEQFF. Written as DNA, the CDR3 is TGCGCCAGCAGGTCCGGGCCTAGCGCTAATGAGCAGTTCTTC.

There are many counts of this clone. CDR3 nucleotides: TGCGCCAGCAGCCAAGGGGCCCGGGGAGGAGCCACCCCCGAGCAGTACTTC. Its translation is CASSQGARGGATPEQYF. The genes are TRBV4-3 and TRBJ2-7; a weak D match, TRBD2 (6 bases). V was pared by 1 base and J by 6 bases, with 22 bases between. Germline CDR1 and CDR2: LGHNA and YSLEER. CDR3 length: 17 amino acids.

The chain uses TRBV6-6 and TRBJ1-5, with D possibly being TRBD1 (5 bases). The ends were cut back, 2 bases at V and 4 bases at J, with 9 bases in the middle. The germline V gene has CDR1 MNHNY and CDR2 SVGAGI (reference sequence). This CDR3 has 14 residues. The CDR3 DNA follows: TGTGCCAGCAGTTACCAGGGCGTGAATCAGCCCCAGCATTTT. Translated, it gives CASSYQGVNQPQHF.

The chain has TRBV5-4 and TRBJ2-7; TRBD2 matches 10 bases. The CDR3 runs to 14 residues. After removal of 2 bases from V and 7 bases from J, the junction contained 6 bases not matched to a gene. Germline-derived CDR1 and CDR2 are SGHNT and YYREEE (reference sequence). CDR3 bases: TGTGCCAGCAGCTTAGCGGGAGGGCCAATGGAGCAGTACTTC. As protein: CASSLAGGPMEQYF.

The V gene is TRBV6-2 or TRBV6-3, the J gene TRBJ2-2; D is perhaps TRBD2 (6 bases). There are 16 residues in the CDR3. Trimming removed 6 bases at V and 7 bases at J, with 21 bases between. CDR1 is MNHEY, CDR2 SVGEGT, per germline. The CDR3 DNA is TGTGCCAGCAGCTATGGCGGGACCCCTCTAGGCGGGGAGCTGTTTTTT. It is translated as CASSYGGTPLGGELFF.

V is TRBV5-5 and J is TRBJ1-2; 7 bases align to TRBD1. Germline CDR1 is SGHKS and CDR2 is YYEKEE (reference sequence). V trimming: 2 bases; J trimming: 5 bases; junction bases outside the gene matches: 12. CDR3 size: 16 residues. CDR3 loop: CASSFALGGRTYGYTF. The CDR3 DNA follows: TGTGCCAGCAGCTTTGCGTTAGGGGGCCGGACTTATGGCTACACCTTC.

As to this clone: An end of the junction differs from the germline gene, which may be a read error. The gene calls are TRBV6-5 and TRBJ1-5; a possible D gene is TRBD1 (5 bases). This CDR3 has 11 residues. CDR1 is MNHEY and CDR2 is SVGAGI in the germline V gene. CDR3 amino acids: CAGGSDQPQHF. The CDR3 DNA reads TGCGCTGGGGGGAGCGATCAGCCCCAGCATTTT.